The T cell receptor (beta chain) under discussion was sequenced for a study of cytomegalovirus exposure and HLA in healthy donors. Study observations and caveats: A classifier reportedly called cytomegalovirus status with high sensitivity and specificity. HLA allele associations emerged for some 16,000 TCR beta sequences in a later analysis, at 0.05 false discovery rate.

The PCR employed 60 Vbeta primers together with 13 Jbeta primers. Sequenced by immunoSEQ multiplex PCR; TCRdb stores in-frame clones only, minus some. The table shows 65,000 to 75,000 clones, with 55% to 80% occurring only once. The V gene's germline CDR1 is SGHNT and CDR2 YYREEE (reference sequence). The CDR3 is 17 residues long. The V segment lost 3 bases and the J segment 1 base; nucleotides outside the gene matches: 9. As regards this clone: The antigen is not known.

The chain couples TRBV5-4 to TRBJ2-3; TRBD2 matches at 9 bases. This clonotype originated in a woman in her 30s in good health and CMV-seronegative. Sequencing was done on a sample of PBMCs. CDR3 bases: TGTGCCAGCAGCTACCCGACTAGCGGTGGGGGCACAGATACGCAGTATTTT. Its translation is CASSYPTSGGGTDTQYF.